This passage covers 8 T cell receptor beta chains from one sample sequenced in a study of T cells after yellow fever vaccination. MiXCR was run by TCRdb on the 5' RACE reads, yielding one entry per CDR3 protein. The sample shows some 240,000 distinct CDR3 sequences, roughly 4% of them seen only once. Source: PBMCs, taken 15 days after the yellow fever booster vaccination. These receptors were taken from a young man who received the YFV17D yellow fever vaccine.

This clonotype was recorded at least ten times. The chain employs TRBV20-1 and TRBJ1-5; TRBD1 is a possible D gene (6 bases). V was shortened by 5 bases and J by 1 base, with 12 bases between the two germline ends. The length of the CDR3 is 14 residues. The germline V gene has CDR1 DFQATT and CDR2 SNEGSKA (reference sequence). The CDR3 DNA reads as TGCAGTGCTCAGAACGACAGGAGCAATCAGCCCCAGCATTTT. It codes for CSAQNDRSNQPQHF.

Regarding this clonotype: A much bigger clone sits one base away, suggesting this may be a read error. This sequence joins TRBV19 and TRBJ1-2, with D perhaps matching TRBD1 (5 bases). The CDR3 length is 14 residues. The germline CDR1 and CDR2 sequences are LNHDA and SQIVND (reference sequence). CDR3 protein: CASLRDPMGYDYTF. CDR3 nucleotides: TGTGCCAGTCTCCGGGACCCCATGGGCTATGACTACACCTTC.

Ten or more counts support this clonotype. This chain links TRBV27 with TRBJ2-5; TRBD2 matches 15 bases. There are 16 residues in the CDR3. Germline-derived CDR1 and CDR2 are MNHEY and SMNVEV (reference sequence). Trimming removed 4 bases from V and 4 bases from J; junction bases left unmatched: 4. CDR3 sequence reads: CASSSRTSGGGETQYF. CDR3 bases: TGTGCCAGCAGTTCTCGGACTAGCGGGGGGGGAGAGACCCAGTACTTC.

The table lists this clonotype with many counts. J is TRBJ2-3 and V is TRBV7-6; 7 positions agree with TRBD2. This CDR3 is built from 16 residues. The V segment lost 3 bases and the J segment 6 bases; nucleotides outside the gene matches: 12. The germline V gene encodes CDR1 SGHVS and CDR2 FNYEAQ. CDR3 loop: CASSFGRSRGFDTQYF. As DNA, the CDR3 is TGTGCCAGCAGCTTCGGGAGGAGCCGGGGGTTCGATACGCAGTATTTT.

This clonotype showed up many times. The chain recombines TRBV6-5 with TRBJ2-1, with D maybe TRBD1 (7 bases). Germline assignment: CDR1 MNHEY and CDR2 SVGAGI. Trimming shortened V by 8 bases and J by 9 bases, and 26 bases separated the two germline ends. The CDR3 runs 16 residues. This CDR3 is CASGRLVPGGGSEQFF. The CDR3 nucleotides are TGTGCCAGCGGGCGGTTAGTCCCAGGGGGAGGCAGTGAGCAGTTCTTC.

This clonotype was recorded many times. The rearrangement joins TRBV20-1 to TRBJ1-2; D not resolved. The CDR3 is 11 residues long. Trimming removed 3 bases at V and 8 bases at J, with 10 bases between. CDR1 and CDR2 from the germline V gene are DFQATT and SNEGSKA (reference sequence). CDR3 DNA sequence: TGCAGTGCTAGTACGAACCCCGGCTACACCTTC. It codes for CSASTNPGYTF.

This clonotype appeared many times. The genes are TRBV6-8 and TRBJ1-1; 9 positions match TRBD1. Trimming cost V 5 bases and J 8 bases; bases outside gene matches: 12. The CDR3 runs to 15 residues. Germline CDR1 reads MNHGY; CDR2 reads SAAAGT. CDR3 nucleotides: TGTGCCAGCAGTGCGCCGACAGGGGGAGAGTACGAAGCTTTCTTT. It translates to CASSAPTGGEYEAFF.

This clonotype was seen many times. The chain carries TRBV18 and TRBJ2-5; D is uncertain. The ends were cut back, 2 bases at V and 3 bases at J, with 7 bases in the middle. This CDR3 region has 13 residues. Per germline, CDR1 KGHSH and CDR2 LQKENI. CDR3 residues: CASSPGIKETQYF. CDR3 bases: TGTGCCAGCTCACCAGGCATCAAAGAGACCCAGTACTTC.